What follows are 25 T cell receptor beta chains derived from one specimen sequenced in a study of OX40 agonist ivuxolimab in advanced cancers. Measured with immunoSEQ multiplex PCR; TCRdb has only the in-frame clones, and not every one. The sample comprises roughly 22,000 clones, 85% to 90% of which are singletons, and roughly 30% rests with the top ten. The specimen was CD4+ or CD8+ T cells sorted from blood, collected in a trial of the OX40 agonist ivuxolimab. Source of these receptors: an adult with an advanced solid tumor such as melanoma, head and neck, liver or kidney cancer.

The rearrangement links TRBV5-5 to TRBJ2-1, with no clear D. Germline loops: CDR1 SGHKS, CDR2 YYEKEE (reference sequence). V dropped 0 bases and J dropped 5 bases, with 12 bases sitting between them. The CDR3 sequence is 15 residues long. The CDR3 DNA reads as TGTGCCAGCAGCTTGGGAGACGGCGTCAACAATGAGCAGTTCTTC. This translates into CASSLGDGVNNEQFF. The complete variable domain, with remaining parts taken from reference TRBV5-5 and TRBJ2-1, reads DAGVTQSPTHLIKTRGQQVTLRCSPISGHKSVSWYQQVLGQGPQFIFQYYEKEERGRGNFPDRFSARQFPNYSSELNVNALLLGDSALYLCASSLGDGVNNEQFFGPGTRLTVL.

The chain is built from TRBV28 and TRBJ1-1, with no clear D. The V end lost 6 bases, the J end lost 5 bases, and 10 bases lay between the germline ends. The CDR3 loop spans 12 amino acids. Germline V CDR1 and CDR2: MDHEN, SYDVKM. CDR3 DNA: TGTGCCAGCAGAACCGGTCGGACTGAAGCTTTCTTT. Protein product: CASRTGRTEAFF.

The chain combines TRBV9 with TRBJ2-7, with D hard to call. This CDR3 is built from 11 residues. V dropped 3 bases and J dropped 3 bases, with 4 bases sitting between them. Looked up from germline, CDR1 is SGDLS and CDR2 is YYNGEE. CDR3 nucleotides: TGTGCCAGCAGCGGGGACTACGAGCAGTACTTC. Amino acids: CASSGDYEQYF.

V gene TRBV11-1 combines with J gene TRBJ2-3; TRBD2 aligns across 15 bases. CDR3 length: 15 residues. J gave up 5 bases and V 4 bases, and 1 base lay outside the gene matches. Germline values: CDR1 SGHAT, CDR2 FQDESV (reference sequence). CDR3 protein: CASSWTSGRGDTQYF. The CDR3 DNA is TGTGCCAGCAGCTGGACTAGCGGGAGGGGAGATACGCAGTATTTT.

This clone has just one count. The chain recombines TRBV27 with TRBJ1-6; D may be TRBD1 (6 bases). Germline loops: CDR1 MNHEY, CDR2 SMNVEV (reference sequence). The CDR3 totals 14 residues. V lost 4 bases and J lost 5, with 9 bases in between. The CDR3 nucleotides are TGTGCCAGCAGTTGGACAGAAGATAATTCACCCCTCCACTTT. This codes for CASSWTEDNSPLHF.

The rearrangement uses TRBV7-6 and TRBJ2-1, with 10 bases aligning to TRBD2. This CDR3 is built from 15 residues. Germline trimming cut 1 base from V and 5 bases from J; bases unmatched to any gene: 2. Germline V lookup: CDR1 SGHVS, CDR2 FNYEAQ. This chain's CDR3 is CASSLGSGRNNEQFF. CDR3 sequence (DNA): TGTGCCAGCAGCTTAGGTAGCGGGAGGAACAATGAGCAGTTCTTC.

Only one count was recorded for this clone. CDR3 amino acids: CASSLGREAFF. In DNA, the CDR3 is TGTGCCAGCAGTTTGGGCAGGGAGGCTTTCTTT. V is TRBV27 and J is TRBJ1-1, with D tentatively TRBD1 (5 bases). V gave up 3 bases and J gave up 11 bases, with 10 bases separating them. The germline gives CDR1 MNHEY, CDR2 SMNVEV (reference sequence). The CDR3 has 11 amino acids.

The chain uses TRBV9 and TRBJ2-3, with unresolved D. CDR3 length: 14 amino acids. Trimming removed 0 bases from V and 2 bases from J, with 7 bases in between. Germline V gives CDR1 SGDLS, CDR2 YYNGEE. Here the CDR3 DNA reads TGTGCCAGCAGCGTAGAACCACCCACAGATACGCAGTATTTT. It specifies CASSVEPPTDTQYF. The full variable domain, completed using reference TRBV9 and TRBJ2-3, is DSGVTQTPKHLITATGQRVTLRCSPRSGDLSVYWYQQSLDQGLQFLIQYYNGEERAKGNILERFSAQQFPDLHSELNLSSLELGDSALYFCASSVEPPTDTQYFGPGTRLTVL.

V is TRBV14 and J is TRBJ2-2; no clear D. This CDR3 comprises 13 residues. Trimming shortened V by 1 base and J by 8 bases, and 8 bases separated the two germline ends. Germline values: CDR1 SGHDN, CDR2 FVKESK. The CDR3 nucleotides are TGTGCCAGCAGCCAAGTGGGGTTGGGGGAGCTGTTTTTT. Protein product: CASSQVGLGELFF.

The chain carries TRBV29-1 and TRBJ2-6, with unresolved D. The CDR3 consists of 13 residues. Trimming took 4 bases from V and 0 from J, leaving 4 bases between them. The V gene's germline CDR1 is SQVTM and CDR2 ANQGSEA. The CDR3, as DNA: TGCAGCGTTGTAAGCTCTGGGGCCAACGTCCTGACTTTC. Amino acids: CSVVSSGANVLTF.

The chain uses TRBV4-1 and TRBJ2-3; 7 bases agree with TRBD2. This CDR3 comprises 15 residues. CDR1 is MGHRA and CDR2 is YSYEKL in the germline V gene. J lost 0 bases, V lost 2 bases, and 2 bases had no gene match. CDR3 loop: CASSQLAASTDTQYF. In DNA form, the CDR3 reads TGCGCCAGCAGCCAACTAGCGGCTAGCACAGATACGCAGTATTTT.

This clone has only a few counts. This chain links TRBV5-6 with TRBJ1-1; D gene unclear. The V and J ends lost 1 base and 11 bases respectively, with 9 bases between them. This CDR3 region has 11 residues. In germline, CDR1 is SGHDT, CDR2 YYEEEE. The CDR3 DNA sequence: TGTGCCAGCAGCTTGAACCAGGAGGCTTTCTTT. Its translation: CASSLNQEAFF. The full variable domain, with the rest looked up from reference TRBV5-6 and TRBJ1-1, is DAGVTQSPTHLIKTRGQQVTLRCSPKSGHDTVSWYQQALGQGPQFIFQYYEEEERQRGNFPDRFSGHQFPNYSSELNVNALLLGDSALYLCASSLNQEAFFGQGTRLTVV.

The chain combines TRBV6-5 with TRBJ2-3; the D is unclear. Deletions cut 0 bases from V and 1 base from J, with 2 bases between. This CDR3 spans 13 amino acids. CDR1 MNHEY and CDR2 SVGAGI come from the germline V gene. The CDR3 sequence: CASSYSGTDTQYF. The CDR3 coding sequence is TGTGCCAGCAGTTACTCGGGCACAGATACGCAGTATTTT.

The chain has TRBV11-2 and TRBJ2-7, with unresolved D. The germline CDR1 and CDR2 sequences are SGHAT and FQNNGV. V gave up 5 bases and J gave up 5 bases, with 22 bases separating them. The CDR3 loop spans 16 amino acids. The CDR3 loop is CASSRSPLPGAHEQYF. CDR3 in DNA: TGTGCCAGCAGCCGAAGTCCCCTTCCAGGAGCCCACGAGCAGTACTTC.

J is TRBJ2-7 and V is TRBV6-5; D perhaps matches TRBD1 (5 bases). V was cut by 2 bases and J by 4 bases, with 9 bases left in between. Germline CDR1 MNHEY, CDR2 SVGAGI. This CDR3 has 13 residues. CDR3 coding DNA: TGTGCCAGCAGTTACGGACCAGGGTACGAGCAGTACTTC. Its protein product is CASSYGPGYEQYF.

This clone was counted a single time. The genes are TRBV27 and TRBJ2-1, with 7 bases matching TRBD2. J lost 6 bases, V lost 1 base, and 6 bases had no gene match. The CDR3 spans 15 residues. The germline V gene has CDR1 MNHEY and CDR2 SMNVEV (reference sequence). The DNA of the CDR3 is TGTGCCAGCAGTTTATTCGGGACTAAGGGCAATGAGCAGTTCTTC. Translation: CASSLFGTKGNEQFF.

This rearrangement joins TRBV27 to TRBJ2-3, with TRBD2 matching over 8 bases. CDR1 is MNHEY, CDR2 SMNVEV, per germline (reference sequence). Trimming at V came to 2 bases and at J to 4 bases, leaving 11 bases not matched to a gene. The CDR3 is 17 residues long. The CDR3 reads CASSLIQPGGPSDTQYF. CDR3 DNA: TGTGCCAGCAGTTTAATCCAACCGGGAGGGCCCTCAGATACGCAGTATTTT.

The chain links TRBV9 to TRBJ2-7, with TRBD2 as a possible D gene (6 bases). Trimming cost V 0 bases and J 1 base, with 8 bases left between them. This CDR3 has 14 residues. CDR1 is SGDLS, CDR2 YYNGEE, per germline. The CDR3 bases are TGTGCCAGCAGCGTAGAGGGGACTTCCTACGAGCAGTACTTC. This sequence encodes CASSVEGTSYEQYF.

This sequence joins TRBV7-9 and TRBJ1-5; 7 bases map to TRBD1. The CDR3 runs to 15 residues. CDR1 and CDR2 (germline): SEHNR, FQNEAQ (reference sequence). J lost 0 bases, V lost 5 bases, and 4 bases had no gene match. The CDR3 is CASSNQGDSNQPQHF. Here the CDR3 DNA reads TGTGCCAGCAGCAACCAGGGGGATAGCAATCAGCCCCAGCATTTT.

This clone has only a few counts. The rearrangement joins TRBV12-1 to TRBJ2-7; whether TRBD1, the table's D call, matches the DNA was not checked. TRBV12-1 is termed a pseudogene. The CDR3 has 14 residues. The CDR3 loop is CASSFRQGFYEQYF. The CDR3, as DNA: TGTGCCAGCAGCTTTCGGCAGGGGTTTTACGAGCAGTACTTC.

This CDR3 reads CSVVWTGNSYEQYF. In DNA, the CDR3 is TGCAGCGTTGTGTGGACAGGCAACTCCTACGAGCAGTACTTC. This rearrangement joins TRBV29-1 to TRBJ2-7; 7 bases fit TRBD1. The CDR3 loop spans 14 amino acids. V shed 4 bases and J 0 bases; nucleotides not matched to a gene: 6. The germline CDR1 and CDR2 sequences are SQVTM and ANQGSEA.

This chain connects TRBV27 to TRBJ1-2, with 9 nucleotides matching TRBD1. This CDR3 region has 15 residues. From germline, CDR1 is MNHEY and CDR2 SMNVEV (reference sequence). Trimming took 5 bases from V and 0 from J; bases not matched to a gene: 4. CDR3 sequence: CASSLDRGANYGYTF. As DNA, the CDR3 is TGTGCCAGCAGTCTGGACAGGGGAGCTAACTATGGCTACACCTTC.

The J gene is TRBJ2-7, the V gene TRBV7-9; 8 nucleotides match TRBD2. Germline CDR1 and CDR2: SEHNR and FQNEAQ (reference sequence). The CDR3 spans 14 residues. J gave up 4 bases and V 1 base, and 3 bases lay outside the gene matches. CDR3 nucleotides: TGTGCCAGCAGCTTAGGGACTAGCAGGTACGAGCAGTACTTC. This gives the protein CASSLGTSRYEQYF. Looking up the rest from reference TRBV7-9 and TRBJ2-7 gives the full variable domain: DTGVSQNPRHKITKRGQNVTFRCDPISEHNRLYWYRQTLGQGPEFLTYFQNEAQLEKSRLLSDRFSAERPKGSFSTLEIQRTEQGDSAMYLCASSLGTSRYEQYFGPGTRLTVT.

This clone was observed a handful of times. This chain joins TRBV18 and TRBJ1-5, with 8 bases lining up with TRBD1. Trimming cost V 3 bases and J 1 base; bases outside gene matches: 8. There are 17 residues in the CDR3. Germline loops: CDR1 KGHSH, CDR2 LQKENI. CDR3 in DNA: TGTGCCAGCTCACCCAGAGACAGGGGAGAAAGCAATCAGCCCCAGCATTTT. Translated: CASSPRDRGESNQPQHF.

V and J are TRBV6-6 and TRBJ2-1; 9 positions match TRBD2. The CDR3 spans 14 residues. Germline V gene lookup returns CDR1 MNHNY and CDR2 SVGAGI (reference sequence). V trimming: 7 bases; J trimming: 4 bases; junction bases outside the gene matches: 5. The CDR3 DNA sequence: TGTGCCAGCACCCTGCTAGCGGGATACAATGAGCAGTTCTTC. It encodes CASTLLAGYNEQFF.